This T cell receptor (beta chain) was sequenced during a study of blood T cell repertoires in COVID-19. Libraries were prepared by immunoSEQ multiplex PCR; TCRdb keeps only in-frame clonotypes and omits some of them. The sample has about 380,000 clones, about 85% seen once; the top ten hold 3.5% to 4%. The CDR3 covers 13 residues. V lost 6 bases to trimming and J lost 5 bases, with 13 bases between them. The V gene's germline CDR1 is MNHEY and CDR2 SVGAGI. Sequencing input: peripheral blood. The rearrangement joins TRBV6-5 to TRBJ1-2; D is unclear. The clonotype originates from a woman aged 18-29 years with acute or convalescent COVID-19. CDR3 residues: CASRLTEQYGYTF. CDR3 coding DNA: TGTGCCAGCAGACTTACAGAGCAATATGGCTACACCTTC.